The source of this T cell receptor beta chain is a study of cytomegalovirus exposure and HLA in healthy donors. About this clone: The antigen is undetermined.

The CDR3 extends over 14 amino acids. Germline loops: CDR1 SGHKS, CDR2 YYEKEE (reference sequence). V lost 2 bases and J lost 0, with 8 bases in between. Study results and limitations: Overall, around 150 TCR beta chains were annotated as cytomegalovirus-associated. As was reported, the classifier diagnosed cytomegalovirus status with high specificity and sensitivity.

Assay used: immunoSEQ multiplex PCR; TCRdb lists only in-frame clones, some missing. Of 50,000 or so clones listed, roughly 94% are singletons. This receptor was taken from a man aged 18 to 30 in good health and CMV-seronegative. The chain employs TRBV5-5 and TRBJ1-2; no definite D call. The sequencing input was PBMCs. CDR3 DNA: TGTGCCAGCAGCTTATGGTTAGCTAACTATGGCTACACCTTC. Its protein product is CASSLWLANYGYTF.